The TCR beta chain under discussion was sequenced for a study of shared clonotypes between healthy human individuals. Only in-frame clones appear in the TCRdb table, and some are missing; sequencing was by immunoSEQ multiplex PCR. The sample holds around 2,100,000 clones, roughly 94% seen once. The CDR3 spans 16 residues. V lost 0 bases to trimming and J lost 4 bases, with 15 bases between them. CDR1 is MNHEY, CDR2 SVGAGI, per germline. CD45RO-negative, CCR7-selected cells formed the naive CD8 fraction, which excluded terminally differentiated effector memory CD45RA+ cells. Sequences were obtained from naive CD8+ T cells sorted from blood. This receptor was obtained from a man between 18 and 29 years old in good health. The rearrangement uses TRBV6-5 and TRBJ2-5; maybe TRBD1 (6 bases). The CDR3, as DNA: TGTGCCAGCAGTTACTCGTCAGGGGACCGTGGAGAGACCCAGTACTTC. Its protein product is CASSYSSGDRGETQYF.